This note documents a single T cell receptor beta chain sequence. In the source study's methods: Amplification of reference gene primers was used by the study to estimate nucleated cell counts. Some clones are missing from TCRdb's copy, which holds only in-frame ones; the method was immunoSEQ multiplex PCR. V, J and clone size are those of that table, while D and trimming were read from the DNA. The data hold tens of thousands of clones, with about four fifths observed a single time. The data belong to a study of blood T cell repertoires in COVID-19. Study at large: Donors in the United States, Italy and Spain gave samples during acute or convalescent COVID-19. T cells, B-cell-depleted T cells, or PBMCs supplied cDNA or gDNA.

V was pared by 5 bases and J by 2 bases, with 17 bases between. The length of the CDR3 is 15 residues. Germline CDR1 reads SGHRS; CDR2 reads YFSETQ. This TCR was sampled from a human donor in a cohort sampled during active COVID-19. Sequenced material: peripheral blood. This chain connects TRBV5-1 to TRBJ2-7; D possibly corresponds to TRBD2 (6 bases). As DNA, the CDR3 is TGCGCCAGCAGGGCGGGGAGTAGAGCGCCCTACGAGCAGTACTTC. Protein product: CASRAGSRAPYEQYF.